This TCR beta chain originates from a study of cytomegalovirus exposure and HLA in healthy donors. In the PCR, 60 Vbeta and 13 Jbeta primers were used. The method was immunoSEQ multiplex PCR; TCRdb's version includes in-frame clones alone and lacks a portion of them. The data contain over 100,000 clones, about four fifths of them singletons. Comment on this clone: What it binds is unknown.

Study-wide points: Presence/absence analyses assumed roughly uniform sequencing depth across donors, which may not hold. Most of the CMV-associated TCR beta chains (in a later analysis) appeared to be HLA-restricted.

The CDR3 runs 11 residues. Germline loops: CDR1 ENHRY, CDR2 SYGVKD. The germline V and J ends were trimmed by 2 bases and 11 bases, with 9 bases remaining between them. The V call is TRBV10-3, the J call TRBJ1-1, with D tentatively TRBD1 (6 bases). The clonotype was recovered from a male donor in good health and CMV-seronegative. The sequenced material came from PBMCs. The CDR3 nucleotides are TGTGCCATCAGTGAGGGGGGGGCGGCTTTCTTT. The encoded protein is CAISEGGAAFF.